These 5 T cell receptor beta chains share one sample of origin, sequenced in a study of Ad26.COV2.S vaccination and SARS-CoV-2 variants. Method: immunoSEQ multiplex PCR; TCRdb's copy keeps in-frame clones and lacks some. This table holds around 500,000 clones, nearly 90% found once. Treatment noted: about 20 received Ad26.COV2.S at low or high dose, single or two shots; several received placebo; per-sample allocation not given. Day 63 following the first vaccine or placebo injection was when the samples were taken. The sequenced sample was peripheral blood, obtained in a trial of Ad26.COV2.S vaccine versus placebo. The receptors shown here come from a person aged 18-65 years who received the Ad26.COV2.S COVID-19 vaccine or a placebo.

The count of this clone is one. This chain links TRBV5-1 with TRBJ1-4; the match to TRBD1 covers 9 bases. The CDR3 spans 14 residues. V was clipped by 4 bases and J by 6 bases; unmatched bases: 4. Germline CDR1 SGHRS, CDR2 YFSETQ. The CDR3 reads CASSPGQGDEKLFF. The CDR3 coding sequence is TGCGCCAGCAGCCCGGGACAGGGAGATGAAAAACTGTTTTTT. Full variable domain (outside the CDR3, taken from reference TRBV5-1 and TRBJ1-4): KAGVTQTPRYLIKTRGQQVTLSCSPISGHRSVSWYQQTPGQGLQFLFEYFSETQRNKGNFPGRFSGRQFSNSRSEMNVSTLELGDSALYLCASSPGQGDEKLFFGSGTQLSVL.

This chain connects TRBV2 to TRBJ1-4; the match to TRBD1 covers 7 bases. The CDR3 length is 14 residues. J was trimmed by 4 bases and V by 6 bases; bases with no gene match: 5. CDR1 and CDR2 from the germline V gene are SNHLY and FYNNEI. The DNA of the CDR3 is TGTGCCAGCAGATGGGACAGACATAATGAAAAACTGTTTTTT. Translated, it gives CASRWDRHNEKLFF.

J is TRBJ2-7 and V is TRBV28, with D possibly being TRBD2 (6 bases). This CDR3 has 17 amino acids. V lost 1 base and J lost 4, with 20 bases in between. The V gene's germline CDR1 is MDHEN and CDR2 SYDVKM. The CDR3 here is CASSLSFAGPYWYEQYF. DNA of the CDR3: TGTGCCAGCAGTTTATCATTTGCGGGGCCTTATTGGTACGAGCAGTACTTC.

The chain uses TRBV5-4 and TRBJ1-4; TRBD1 is a possible D gene (5 bases). Between the trimmed V and J ends, which lost 2 bases and 7 bases, there was a span of 15 bases. The CDR3 has 15 amino acids. The germline gives CDR1 SGHNT, CDR2 YYREEE (reference sequence). The CDR3 coding sequence is TGTGCCAGCAGCTTTTGGGACCCAGAGAGTGAAAAACTGTTTTTT. Amino acids: CASSFWDPESEKLFF.

The chain is built from TRBV20-1 and TRBJ2-7, with D possibly being TRBD2 (5 bases). Germline values: CDR1 DFQATT, CDR2 SNEGSKA (reference sequence). This CDR3 is built from 16 residues. Trimming left V 3 bases short and J 0 bases short, with 18 bases between. The CDR3 bases are TGCAGTGCTAGTCTCGTTGACTACCGGAGCTCCTACGAGCAGTACTTC. Protein product: CSASLVDYRSSYEQYF.